This T cell receptor beta chain was profiled in a study of glioma-infiltrating T cells. Whole-study findings and limits: Above-expected tissue-blood divergence occurred in all gliomas, most in low-grade ones.

Using RNA template, CDR3s of TCR alpha and beta were amplified with iRepertoire arm-PCR. For one-step reverse transcription and amplification, roughly 85-450 ng of tissue mRNA or PBMC total RNA was used. From the multiplex PCR reads, TCRdb called clonotypes with MiXCR, one entry per CDR3 protein. Of roughly 200,000 distinct CDR3 sequences listed, about 46% were seen once; the top ten hold over 4%. The V gene end was trimmed by 0 bases and the J gene end by 1 base; junction bases not matched to a gene: 14. Germline CDR1 reads DFQATT; CDR2 reads SNEGSKA (reference sequence). The CDR3 extends over 20 amino acids. In its sample, this clonotype was seen many times. Its target is not known.

The V gene is TRBV20-1, the J gene TRBJ2-7; 14 bases line up with TRBD2. This TCR was sampled from a human donor with low-grade glioma or glioblastoma, undergoing nonglioma brain surgery, or in good health (not recorded which). The sample taken for sequencing was glioma tissue, nonneoplastic brain tissue, or PBMCs (not recorded which). The CDR3 DNA reads as TGCAGTGCTAGAGACCAACGCTGGAGACTAGCGGGAGGGCCATCCTACGAGCAGTACTTC. Translated: CSARDQRWRLAGGPSYEQYF.